What follows is one T cell receptor (beta chain) and its context. Its antigen is as yet unknown. There are 14 residues in the CDR3. From germline, CDR1 is MNHNS and CDR2 SASEGT. With 1 base removed from V and 6 bases from J, the gap between germline ends came to 10 bases. The data originate from a study of cytomegalovirus exposure and HLA in healthy donors. PCR employed 60 Vbeta and 13 Jbeta primers. The table came from immunoSEQ multiplex PCR; TCRdb's copy has only in-frame clones and leaves some out. Among roughly 80,000 clones listed, about four fifths were seen once. Whole-study findings and limits: TRBV6-2, TRBV6-3 and some other V segments were excluded as indistinguishable. V- and J-gene trimming in TCR beta was tied to a missense DCLRE1C variant by an analysis performed later. Most likely, a cluster of highly shared sequence variants arose as a sequencing artifact.

The genes are TRBV6-1 and TRBJ2-1; D remains ambiguous. The TCR was taken from a woman in her 30s in good health and CMV-seronegative. The sequenced sample consisted of PBMCs. The CDR3 protein is CASSEGTLINEQFF. Here the CDR3 DNA reads TGTGCCAGCAGTGAAGGAACCCTAATCAATGAGCAGTTCTTC.